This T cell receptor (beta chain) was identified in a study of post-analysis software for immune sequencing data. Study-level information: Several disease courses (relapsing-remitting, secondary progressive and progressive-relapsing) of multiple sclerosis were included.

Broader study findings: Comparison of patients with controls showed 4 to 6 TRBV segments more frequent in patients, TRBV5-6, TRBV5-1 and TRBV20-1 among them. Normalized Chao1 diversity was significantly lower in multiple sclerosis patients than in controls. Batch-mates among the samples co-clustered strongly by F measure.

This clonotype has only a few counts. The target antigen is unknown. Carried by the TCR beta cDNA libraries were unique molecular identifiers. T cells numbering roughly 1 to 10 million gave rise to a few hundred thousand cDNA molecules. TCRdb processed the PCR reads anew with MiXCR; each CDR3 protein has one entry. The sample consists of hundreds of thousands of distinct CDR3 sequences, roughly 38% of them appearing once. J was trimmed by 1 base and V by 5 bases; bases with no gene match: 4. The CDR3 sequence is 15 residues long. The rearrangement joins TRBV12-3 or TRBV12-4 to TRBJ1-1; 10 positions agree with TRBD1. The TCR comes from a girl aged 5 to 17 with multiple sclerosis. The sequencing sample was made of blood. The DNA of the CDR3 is TGTGCCAGCAGTCTCCGGACAGGGGGGAACACTGAAGCTTTCTTT. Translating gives CASSLRTGGNTEAFF.